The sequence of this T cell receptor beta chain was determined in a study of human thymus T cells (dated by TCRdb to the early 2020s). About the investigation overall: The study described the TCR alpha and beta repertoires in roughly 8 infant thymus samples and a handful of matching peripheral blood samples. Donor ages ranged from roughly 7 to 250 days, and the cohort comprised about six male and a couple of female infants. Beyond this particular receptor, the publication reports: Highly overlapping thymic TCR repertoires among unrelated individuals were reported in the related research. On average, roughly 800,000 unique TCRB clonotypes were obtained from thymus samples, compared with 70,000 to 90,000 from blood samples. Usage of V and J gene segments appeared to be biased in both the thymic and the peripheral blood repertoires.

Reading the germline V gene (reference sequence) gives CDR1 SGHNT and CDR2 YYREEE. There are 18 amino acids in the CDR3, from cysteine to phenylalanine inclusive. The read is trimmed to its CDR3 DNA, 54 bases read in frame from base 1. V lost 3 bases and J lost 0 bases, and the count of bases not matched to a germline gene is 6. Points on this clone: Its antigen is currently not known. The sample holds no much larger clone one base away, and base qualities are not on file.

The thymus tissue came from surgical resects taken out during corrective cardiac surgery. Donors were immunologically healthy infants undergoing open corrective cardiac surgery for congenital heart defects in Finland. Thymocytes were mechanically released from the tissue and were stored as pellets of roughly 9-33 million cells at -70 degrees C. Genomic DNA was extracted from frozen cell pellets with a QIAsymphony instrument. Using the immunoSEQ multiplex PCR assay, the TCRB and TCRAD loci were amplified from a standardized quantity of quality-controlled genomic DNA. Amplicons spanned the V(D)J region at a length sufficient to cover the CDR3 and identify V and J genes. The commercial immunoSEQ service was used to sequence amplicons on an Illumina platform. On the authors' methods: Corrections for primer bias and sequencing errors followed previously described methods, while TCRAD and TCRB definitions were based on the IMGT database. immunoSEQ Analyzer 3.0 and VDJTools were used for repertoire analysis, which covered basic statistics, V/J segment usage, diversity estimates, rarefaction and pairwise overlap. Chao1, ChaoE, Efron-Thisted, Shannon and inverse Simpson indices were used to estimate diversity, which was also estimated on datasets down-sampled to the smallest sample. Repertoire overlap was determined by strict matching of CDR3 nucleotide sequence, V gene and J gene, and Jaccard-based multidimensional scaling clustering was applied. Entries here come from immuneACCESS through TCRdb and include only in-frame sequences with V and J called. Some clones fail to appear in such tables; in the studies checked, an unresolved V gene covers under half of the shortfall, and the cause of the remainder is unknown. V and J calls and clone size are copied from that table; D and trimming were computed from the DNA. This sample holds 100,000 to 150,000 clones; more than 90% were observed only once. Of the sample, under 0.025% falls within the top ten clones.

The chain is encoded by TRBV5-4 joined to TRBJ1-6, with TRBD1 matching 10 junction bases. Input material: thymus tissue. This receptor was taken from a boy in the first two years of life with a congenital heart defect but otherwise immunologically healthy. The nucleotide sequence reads TGTGCCAGCAGCTCCCGACAGGGGGCCGGCTCCTATAATTCACCCCTCCACTTT. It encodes CASSSRQGAGSYNSPLHF.